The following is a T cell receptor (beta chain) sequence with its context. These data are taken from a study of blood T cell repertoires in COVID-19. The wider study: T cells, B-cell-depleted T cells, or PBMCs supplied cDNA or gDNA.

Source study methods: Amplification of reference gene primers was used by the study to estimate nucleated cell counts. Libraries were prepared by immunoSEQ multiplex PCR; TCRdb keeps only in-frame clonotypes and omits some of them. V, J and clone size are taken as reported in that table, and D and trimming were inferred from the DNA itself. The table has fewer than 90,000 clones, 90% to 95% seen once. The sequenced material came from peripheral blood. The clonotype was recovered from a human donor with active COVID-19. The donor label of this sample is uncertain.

The CDR3 region is CASNARGTGGLFYNEQFF. Here the CDR3 DNA reads TGTGCCAGTAATGCTAGAGGGACAGGGGGCCTATTCTACAATGAGCAGTTCTTC. V gene TRBV19 combines with J gene TRBJ2-1; 12 bases agree with TRBD1. Germline CDR1 and CDR2: LNHDA and SQIVND (reference sequence). J gave up 3 bases and V 7 bases, and 13 bases lay outside the gene matches. The CDR3 is 18 amino acids. Full variable domain (rest looked up from reference TRBV19 and TRBJ2-1): DGGITQSPKYLFRKEGQNVTLSCEQNLNHDAMYWYRQDPGQGLRLIYYSQIVNDFQKGDIAEGYSVSREKKESFPLTVTSAQKNPTAFYLCASNARGTGGLFYNEQFFGPGTRLTVL.